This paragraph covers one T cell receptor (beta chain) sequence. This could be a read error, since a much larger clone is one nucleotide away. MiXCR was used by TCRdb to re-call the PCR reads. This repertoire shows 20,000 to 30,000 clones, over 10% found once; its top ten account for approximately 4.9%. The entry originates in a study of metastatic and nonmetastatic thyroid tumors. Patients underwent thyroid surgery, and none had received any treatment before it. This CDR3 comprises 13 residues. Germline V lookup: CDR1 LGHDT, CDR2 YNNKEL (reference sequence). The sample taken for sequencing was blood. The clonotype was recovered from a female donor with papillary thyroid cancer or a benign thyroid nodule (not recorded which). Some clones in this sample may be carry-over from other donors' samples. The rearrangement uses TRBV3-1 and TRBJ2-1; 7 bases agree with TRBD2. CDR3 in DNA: TGTGCCAGCAGAGGGAGGGGAGTCGATGATCAGTTCTTC. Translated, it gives CASRGRGVDDQFF.